A single sample gave rise to the 9 T cell receptor beta chains below, sequenced in a study of T cells in Graves' hyperthyroidism and ophthalmopathy (dated by TCRdb to between 2018 and 2021). The library was made by multiplex PCR. Sequencing used an Illumina HiSeq 2000. The TCR beta CDR3 regions were amplified from the RNA transcripts. A first-round RT-PCR of the TCR CDR3 used the HTBI primer set with the Qiagen OneStep RT-PCR kit. TCRdb handled the public reads itself, with Q25 trimming in fastp and clone calling in MiXCR, and kept productive beta chains. Every CDR3 protein is listed once, alongside the most common genes and DNA of its rows. The sample profile shows approximately 610,000 distinct CDR3 sequences; approximately 16% of them were found once. The ten top clones hold 18% of the sample. Sequenced material: blood. The receptors were gathered from a woman between 18 and 30 years old with Graves' hyperthyroidism.

This clonotype was seen a few times. The chain has TRBV19 and TRBJ1-1; tentatively, D is TRBD1 (5 bases). The CDR3 is made up of 14 amino acids. Germline loops: CDR1 LNHDA, CDR2 SQIVND (reference sequence). V was trimmed by 7 bases and J by 4 bases, leaving 16 bases between them. The CDR3 protein is CASIEWGRGTEAFF. The CDR3 DNA sequence: TGTGCCAGTATCGAATGGGGGAGGGGCACTGAAGCTTTCTTT.

The chain joins TRBV12-5 to TRBJ1-2, with D perhaps TRBD1 (5 bases). This CDR3 is 17 amino acids long. Deletions cut 4 bases from V and 2 bases from J, with 20 bases between. Germline lookup yields CDR1 LGHNT and CDR2 FRNRAP. The chain's CDR3 is CASGSSASTESNYGYTF. The CDR3 nucleotides are TGTGCTAGTGGTTCTTCGGCATCGACAGAATCCAACTATGGCTACACCTTC.

This clonotype was seen ten or more times. V usage is TRBV6-1 and J usage is TRBJ2-5; D not certain. The CDR3 totals 13 residues. The germline V gene has CDR1 MNHNS and CDR2 SASEGT. Trimming stripped 5 bases from V and 3 bases from J, with 10 bases between. In DNA, the CDR3 is TGTGCCAGCAGTCTAAAGTCAGAAGAGACCCAGTACTTC. Protein sequence: CASSLKSEETQYF.

This clonotype has just a few counts. This rearrangement joins TRBV2 to TRBJ2-2; 7 nucleotides match TRBD2. The ends lost 7 bases at V and 7 bases at J; junction bases unmatched: 12. This CDR3 contains 15 residues. Germline V lookup: CDR1 SNHLY, CDR2 FYNNEI. The CDR3 DNA follows: TGTGCCAGCAAGAAAGCGGGAACCTCGGGCGGGGAGCTGTTTTTT. Translated: CASKKAGTSGGELFF.

Ten or more counts support this clonotype. This CDR3 reads CSVDRTNNEQFF. Here the CDR3 DNA reads TGCAGCGTTGACCGGACGAACAATGAGCAGTTCTTC. This sequence joins TRBV29-1 and TRBJ2-1; D ambiguous. V lost 3 bases and J 5 bases, leaving 8 bases between the germline ends. Germline loops: CDR1 SQVTM, CDR2 ANQGSEA. The CDR3 is 12 amino acids.

This clonotype was seen a handful of times. The chain carries TRBV7-2 and TRBJ2-5, with 7 nucleotides matching TRBD2. The trim removed 2 bases at V and 1 base at J, leaving 4 bases unmatched. The CDR3 has 15 residues. The germline CDR1 and CDR2 sequences are SGHTA and FQGNSA. CDR3 nucleotides: TGTGCCAGCAGCTTACTTCGCGGGGGCCAAGAGACCCAGTACTTC. Translating it yields CASSLLRGGQETQYF. Combining the CDR3 with reference TRBV7-2 and TRBJ2-5 gives the whole variable domain GAGVSQSPSNKVTEKGKDVELRCDPISGHTALYWYRQSLGQGLEFLIYFQGNSAPDKSGLPSDRFSAERTGGSVSTLTIQRTQQEDSAVYLCASSLLRGGQETQYFGPGTRLLVL.

This rearrangement joins TRBV5-5 to TRBJ2-3; D possibly matches TRBD1 or TRBD2 (5 bases each). V lost 0 bases and J lost 7, with 12 bases in between. Germline CDR1 is SGHKS and CDR2 is YYEKEE (reference sequence). This CDR3 has 14 amino acids. Here the CDR3 reads CASSLAGPANTQYF. In DNA, the CDR3 is TGTGCCAGCAGCTTGGCGGGGCCAGCGAATACGCAGTATTTT.

There are a few counts of this clonotype. The J gene is TRBJ2-3, the V gene TRBV6-2 or TRBV6-3, with TRBD1 matching over 8 bases. J was trimmed by 5 bases and V by 6 bases; bases with no gene match: 10. The CDR3 has 15 amino acids. Germline V gene sequence: CDR1 MNHEY, CDR2 SVGEGT. CDR3 bases: TGTGCCAGCAGAAGCGACAGGGGTGCAGTAGATACGCAGTATTTT. This encodes CASRSDRGAVDTQYF.

The table lists this clonotype with a count of one. The V gene is TRBV20-1, the J gene TRBJ2-5; 11 bases are a match to TRBD1. The germline CDR1 and CDR2 sequences are DFQATT and SNEGSKA (reference sequence). Losses at the gene ends were 6 bases for V and 1 base for J; bases not matched to a gene: 4. The CDR3 covers 14 residues. CDR3 nucleotide sequence: TGCAGTGCAGGACAGGGGGCTTTCCAAGAGACCCAGTACTTC. Translation: CSAGQGAFQETQYF.